The entry that follows covers one T cell receptor beta chain sequence. What it recognizes is unknown. The data stem from a study of OX40 agonist ivuxolimab in advanced cancers. Study results and limitations: Determination of antigen specificity was not performed for the expanded peripheral T cells. At 0.1 to 3.0 mg/kg, clonal expansion of CD4+ and CD8+ blood T cells had occurred by week 6. On average, a greater number of expanded clones characterised CD8+ T cells relative to CD4+.

The V and J ends lost 3 bases and 0 bases respectively, with 8 bases between them. This CDR3 region has 14 residues. Germline loops: CDR1 LGHNT, CDR2 FRNRAP. Measured with immunoSEQ multiplex PCR; TCRdb has only the in-frame clones, and not every one. This repertoire shows some 41,000 clones, 80% to 90% found once; its top ten account for roughly 3.6%. Source: CD4+ or CD8+ T cells sorted from blood, taken in a trial of the OX40 agonist ivuxolimab. The chain uses TRBV12-5 and TRBJ1-1, with D uncertain. The receptor was isolated from an adult with an advanced solid tumor such as melanoma, head and neck, liver or kidney cancer. CDR3 in amino acids: CASGLIDMNTEAFF. The CDR3 DNA reads as TGTGCTAGTGGTTTAATCGACATGAACACTGAAGCTTTCTTT.